This T cell receptor (beta chain) was recorded in a study of cytomegalovirus exposure and HLA in healthy donors. This CDR3 is 14 amino acids long. Between the trimmed V and J ends, which lost 1 base and 4 bases, there was a span of 11 bases. In germline, CDR1 is SGHTA, CDR2 FQGNSA. This clone was seen just once. The protocol was immunoSEQ multiplex PCR, while the TCRdb copy is restricted to in-frame clones and leaves out a portion. The sample lists some 140,000 clones, 86% occurring once. The chain is built from TRBV7-2 and TRBJ2-7, with a tentative D call TRBD1 (6 bases). This TCR was sampled from a man aged 18 to 35 in good health and CMV-seropositive. The sequenced sample consisted of PBMCs. The CDR3 protein is CASSLGQGWYEQYF. Written as DNA, the CDR3 is TGTGCCAGCAGCTTAGGGCAGGGGTGGTACGAGCAGTACTTC.